The next 21 T cell receptor beta chains were all read from a single sample in a study of T cell clones after liver transplantation. Profiling relied on immunoSEQ multiplex PCR, and the TCRdb table lists in-frame clones only, not all of them. The sample gives 20,000 to 30,000 clones, about three quarters of which show up once; about 2.6% is in the top ten. The source material was CD4+ T cells from blood, sampled before liver transplant. The source is a human donor who received a liver transplant.

The rearrangement uses TRBV5-1 and TRBJ2-2; D may match TRBD1 or TRBD2 (6 bases each). There are 17 residues in the CDR3. Trimming took off 4 bases at V and 1 base at J, with 17 bases between the two ends. Per the germline V gene, CDR1 is SGHRS and CDR2 is YFSETQ. The CDR3 sequence is CASSPEGGAGNTGELFF. The CDR3 DNA reads as TGCGCCAGCAGCCCAGAGGGGGGTGCGGGGAACACCGGGGAGCTGTTTTTT.

This sequence joins TRBV14 and TRBJ2-3, with D perhaps assigned TRBD1 or TRBD2 (5 bases each). The CDR3 runs to 14 residues. Germline CDR1 is SGHDN and CDR2 is FVKESK. V was cut by 2 bases and J by 4 bases, with 10 bases left in between. The CDR3 DNA reads as TGTGCCAGCAGCCAACCGGGGCGCCCAGATACGCAGTATTTT. It yields the protein CASSQPGRPDTQYF.

The rearrangement links TRBV7-6 to TRBJ2-1, with 10 bases identical to TRBD2. CDR1 is SGHVS, CDR2 FNYEAQ, per germline. The CDR3 covers 15 residues. With V trimmed by 2 bases and J by 7 bases, 5 bases remained unmatched. The CDR3 reads CASSLKSGGANEQFF. In nucleotides, the CDR3 is TGTGCCAGCAGCTTAAAGAGCGGGGGGGCGAATGAGCAGTTCTTC. The whole variable domain, remainder taken from reference TRBV7-6 and TRBJ2-1, is GAGVSQSPRYKVTKRGQDVALRCDPISGHVSLYWYRQALGQGPEFLTYFNYEAQQDKSGLPNDRFSAERPEGSISTLTIQRTEQRDSAMYRCASSLKSGGANEQFFGPGTRLTVL.

The chain has TRBV5-1 and TRBJ2-3; no definite D call. This CDR3 comprises 14 residues. Germline V gene sequence: CDR1 SGHRS, CDR2 YFSETQ. V lost 2 bases, J lost 2 bases, and 9 bases lay in between. CDR3 sequence reads: CASSFGVATDTQYF. The CDR3 DNA follows: TGCGCCAGCAGCTTTGGGGTAGCCACAGATACGCAGTATTTT. Looking up the rest from reference TRBV5-1 and TRBJ2-3 gives the full variable domain: KAGVTQTPRYLIKTRGQQVTLSCSPISGHRSVSWYQQTPGQGLQFLFEYFSETQRNKGNFPGRFSGRQFSNSRSEMNVSTLELGDSALYLCASSFGVATDTQYFGPGTRLTVL.

DNA of the CDR3: TGTGCCAGCAGCCCCGGGGCTAGCGGCGGCCGTACGCAGTATTTT. Translation: CASSPGASGGRTQYF. The chain has TRBV5-6 and TRBJ2-3; 7 bases fit TRBD2. Per germline, CDR1 SGHDT and CDR2 YYEEEE. The CDR3 is 15 amino acids. J lost 8 bases, V lost 4 bases, and 13 bases had no gene match.

The chain joins TRBV5-1 to TRBJ2-6, with 7 nucleotides matching TRBD1. The CDR3 spans 16 residues. CDR1 is SGHRS and CDR2 is YFSETQ in the germline V gene. Trimming cost V 4 bases and J 0 bases; bases outside gene matches: 4. The CDR3 DNA reads TGCGCCAGCAGCACCGGGACAGCCTCTGGGGCCAACGTCCTGACTTTC. It is translated as CASSTGTASGANVLTF.

This chain links TRBV6-5 with TRBJ2-7; TRBD1 agrees at 10 bases. With V trimmed by 2 bases and J by 4 bases, 2 bases remained unmatched. The CDR3 is 14 residues long. Per germline, CDR1 MNHEY and CDR2 SVGAGI. CDR3: CASSYRDRGYEQYF. The CDR3 coding sequence is TGTGCCAGCAGTTACCGGGACAGGGGTTACGAGCAGTACTTC.

This clone was picked up a small number of times. V is TRBV7-9 and J is TRBJ1-3; no clear D gene. CDR3 length: 14 amino acids. Germline CDR1 is SEHNR and CDR2 is FQNEAQ (reference sequence). Trimming cost V 5 bases and J 4 bases, with 12 bases left between them. CDR3 protein: CASSTGVLGNTIYF. The DNA for the CDR3 is TGTGCCAGCAGCACGGGAGTGCTGGGAAACACCATATATTTT.

V gene TRBV5-4 combines with J gene TRBJ2-1; no clear D gene. Germline CDR1 SGHNT, CDR2 YYREEE (reference sequence). The V gene lost 0 bases and the J gene lost 9 bases, with 7 bases spanning the gap. The CDR3 has 12 residues. This CDR3 reads CASSLEWGEQFF. CDR3 DNA sequence: TGTGCCAGCAGCTTGGAGTGGGGTGAGCAGTTCTTC.

The chain has TRBV19 and TRBJ1-4, with TRBD1 matching over 7 bases. V lost 5 bases, J lost 8 bases, and 5 bases stayed unmatched. Germline loops: CDR1 LNHDA, CDR2 SQIVND (reference sequence). CDR3 length equals 13 residues. This chain's CDR3 is CASSEQGSEKLFF. In DNA form, the CDR3 reads TGTGCCAGTAGTGAACAGGGGTCCGAAAAACTGTTTTTT.

V is TRBV5-5 and J is TRBJ1-4, with 7 bases lining up with TRBD1. Trimming removed 4 bases from V and 6 bases from J; junction bases left unmatched: 9. This CDR3 region has 15 residues. Germline assignment: CDR1 SGHKS and CDR2 YYEKEE (reference sequence). The CDR3 loop is CASSLLTGPDEKLFF. The CDR3 DNA follows: TGTGCCAGCAGCCTACTGACAGGGCCCGATGAAAAACTGTTTTTT.

The gene calls are TRBV6-5 and TRBJ2-7; 11 positions agree with TRBD2. V lost 8 bases, J lost 3 bases, and 3 bases stayed unmatched. The CDR3 has 13 residues. Germline lookup yields CDR1 MNHEY and CDR2 SVGAGI. The CDR3 nucleotides are TGTGCCAGCCGGACTAGCGGGTACTACGAGCAGTACTTC. Translation gives CASRTSGYYEQYF.

DNA of the CDR3: TGTGCCAGCAGTTTATCTCGTATCATTCGGGGTGAAGCTTTCTTT. It specifies CASSLSRIIRGEAFF. The chain links TRBV28 to TRBJ1-1; D is ambiguous. Germline V gives CDR1 MDHEN, CDR2 SYDVKM. The CDR3 contains 15 residues. V dropped 1 base and J dropped 7 bases, with 16 bases sitting between them.

The J gene is TRBJ1-2, the V gene TRBV30; the match to TRBD1 covers 10 bases. CDR1 and CDR2 (germline): GTSNPN, SVGIG (reference sequence). This CDR3 has 15 residues. After removal of 4 bases from V and 1 base from J, the junction contained 6 bases not matched to a gene. For the CDR3, the DNA is TGTGCCTGGATGGACAGGGGGAATTATAACTATGGCTACACCTTC. Protein: CAWMDRGNYNYGYTF. Full variable domain (missing parts from reference TRBV30 and TRBJ1-2): SQTIHQWPATLVQPVGSPLSLECTVEGTSNPNLYWYRQAAGRGLQLLFYSVGIGQISSEVPQNLSASRPQDRQFILSSKKLLLSDSGFYLCAWMDRGNYNYGYTFGSGTRLTVV.

V and J are TRBV5-4 and TRBJ1-2; 9 positions agree with TRBD1. Trimming took 4 bases from V and 8 from J; bases not matched to a gene: 15. CDR1 is SGHNT and CDR2 is YYREEE in the germline V gene (reference sequence). The CDR3 has 16 residues. The chain's CDR3 is CASSLGGIQGALGYTF. The CDR3 coding sequence is TGTGCCAGCAGCCTTGGGGGGATACAGGGGGCCCTCGGCTACACCTTC.

The chain joins TRBV10-3 to TRBJ1-5, with D unresolved. The CDR3 is 14 amino acids. The V end was cut by 0 bases, the J end by 1 base, with 4 bases between. The germline V gene has CDR1 ENHRY and CDR2 SYGVKD. DNA for the CDR3: TGTGCCATCAGTGAGTCGGACAGCAATCAGCCCCAGCATTTT. Encoded protein: CAISESDSNQPQHF.

The chain joins TRBV5-6 to TRBJ2-3; TRBD2 matches 8 bases. The CDR3 is made up of 16 amino acids. After removal of 0 bases from V and 4 bases from J, the junction contained 7 bases not matched to a gene. The germline gives CDR1 SGHDT, CDR2 YYEEEE. The CDR3 coding sequence is TGTGCCAGCAGCTTGGAGCGGGAGAGGTTTTCAGATACGCAGTATTTT. Protein: CASSLERERFSDTQYF.

This chain links TRBV10-2 with TRBJ2-3; D unclear. Germline CDR1 is WSHSY and CDR2 is SAAADI. The CDR3 loop spans 12 amino acids. Trimming took 5 bases from V and 0 from J, leaving 3 bases between them. CDR3 protein: CASSPSTDTQYF. The CDR3 bases are TGCGCCAGCAGTCCTAGCACAGATACGCAGTATTTT.

V and J are TRBV29-1 and TRBJ2-3; D might be TRBD1 or TRBD2, each matching 5 bases. This CDR3 has 16 residues. Germline CDR1 is SQVTM and CDR2 is ANQGSEA. Trimming cost V 6 bases and J 2 bases, with 21 bases left between them. This chain's CDR3 is CSVPGRSGSITDTQYF. In nucleotides, the CDR3 is TGCAGCGTCCCAGGGAGATCGGGCTCTATCACAGATACGCAGTATTTT.

This chain links TRBV19 with TRBJ2-1; 10 bases map to TRBD1. There are 15 residues in the CDR3. J lost 3 bases, V lost 3 bases, and 2 bases had no gene match. Germline values: CDR1 LNHDA, CDR2 SQIVND (reference sequence). This chain's CDR3 is CASSMGTGDYNEQFF. The DNA of the CDR3 is TGTGCCAGTAGTATGGGGACAGGGGACTACAATGAGCAGTTCTTC.

The genes are TRBV14 and TRBJ2-3, with TRBD2 matching over 7 bases. The CDR3 runs 16 residues. The germline V gene has CDR1 SGHDN and CDR2 FVKESK. V lost 0 bases and J lost 2; bases outside the gene matches: 5. This CDR3 reads CASSQEWGGYTDTQYF. CDR3 nucleotide sequence: TGTGCCAGCAGCCAAGAGTGGGGGGGGTACACAGATACGCAGTATTTT.